The clone carrying this T cell receptor beta chain was found once. The antigen is unknown. Drawing of peripheral blood yielded about 9.7 milliliters from each donor. A sample-barcoded 5' primer and a J-beta primer mix were used in a second PCR of roughly 6 to 11 cycles. A template-switch adaptor containing 12 random nucleotides labeled each cDNA molecule. TCRdb fed the 5' RACE reads into MiXCR, producing one record per CDR3 protein. Here the sample spans some 1.5 million distinct CDR3 sequences, roughly 43% being singletons. The record originates from a study of blood T cells in healthy people across ages. General study points: No conclusive comparison of naive versus antigen-experienced cells was possible with unsorted PBMCs.

In germline, CDR1 is MNHEY, CDR2 SVGAGI. The ends lost 2 bases at V and 8 bases at J; junction bases unmatched: 4. CDR3 length: 14 amino acids. This sequence joins TRBV6-5 and TRBJ1-4; the match to TRBD1 covers 8 bases. Specimen: blood. The source of this sequence is a young woman in good health. In DNA, the CDR3 is TGTGCCAGCAGTTACGACAGGGGTGGAGAAAAACTGTTTTTT. It is translated as CASSYDRGGEKLFF.